These 6 T cell receptor beta chains originate from one sample sequenced in a study of cytomegalovirus exposure and HLA in healthy donors. Vbeta (60) and Jbeta (13) primers were used in the PCR. TCRdb's table, derived via immunoSEQ multiplex PCR, lists solely in-frame clones and lacks some. The sample's table shows around 110,000 clones. The sample taken for sequencing was PBMCs. The receptors shown here come from a middle-aged man in good health and CMV-seropositive.

The genes are TRBV7-2 and TRBJ2-5; the match to TRBD2 covers 13 bases. Looked up from germline, CDR1 is SGHTA and CDR2 is FQGNSA. The trim removed 5 bases at V and 2 bases at J, leaving 5 bases unmatched. CDR3 length: 16 amino acids. This chain's CDR3 is CASSPGLAGVQETQYF. CDR3 bases: TGTGCCAGCAGCCCCGGACTAGCGGGAGTTCAAGAGACCCAGTACTTC.

The chain recombines TRBV7-3 with TRBJ2-5; 11 bases align to TRBD2. This CDR3 is built from 15 residues. The V gene end was trimmed by 4 bases and the J gene end by 2 bases; junction bases not matched to a gene: 3. Germline V gives CDR1 SGHTA, CDR2 FQGTGA. The CDR3 bases are TGTGCCAGCAGCTCTAGCGGGAGGATTCAAGAGACCCAGTACTTC. Translated, it gives CASSSSGRIQETQYF. Filled out from reference TRBV7-3 and TRBJ2-5, the complete variable domain reads GAGVSQTPSNKVTEKGKYVELRCDPISGHTALYWYRQSLGQGPEFLIYFQGTGAADDSGLPNDRFFAVRPEGSVSTLKIQRTERGDSAVYLCASSSSGRIQETQYFGPGTRLLVL.

The chain's CDR3 is CASSQEGHLTGELFF. In nucleotides, the CDR3 is TGCGCCAGCAGCCAAGAGGGACACCTCACCGGGGAGCTGTTTTTT. The V call is TRBV4-3, the J call TRBJ2-2; perhaps TRBD1 as D (6 bases). This CDR3 comprises 15 residues. The germline V and J ends were trimmed by 0 bases and 4 bases, with 9 bases remaining between them. Germline V gene data show CDR1 as LGHNA and CDR2 as YSLEER.

The rearrangement links TRBV6-5 to TRBJ2-5; 11 nucleotides line up with TRBD1. Near its end, the DNA agrees better with TRBJ2-7, so the J call may be wrong. The CDR3 spans 15 residues. CDR1 is MNHEY, CDR2 SVGAGI, per germline. This CDR3 reads CASSRKDRGLYEQYF. The CDR3 nucleotides are TGTGCCAGCAGTCGCAAGGACAGGGGGCTCTACGAGCAGTACTTC.

As regards this clone: The same CDR3 also results from other DNA sequences found in this sample. The chain joins TRBV4-2 to TRBJ2-5; TRBD2 is a possible D gene (6 bases). Germline V CDR1 and CDR2: LGHNA, YNFKEQ. This CDR3 spans 15 amino acids. V shed 2 bases and J shed 5 bases, with 15 bases lying between them. The CDR3 protein is CASSQRELVGETQYF. Here the CDR3 DNA reads TGTGCCAGCAGCCAACGGGAGTTAGTGGGGGAGACCCAGTACTTC.

This chain joins TRBV14 and TRBJ2-7; no clear D. CDR1 is SGHDN and CDR2 is FVKESK in the germline V gene. V was clipped by 0 bases and J by 5 bases, with 14 bases between them. The length of the CDR3 is 15 residues. DNA of the CDR3: TGTGCCAGCAGCCAAGAGCCCCCCCCGGTGGACGAGCAGTACTTC. It specifies CASSQEPPPVDEQYF.